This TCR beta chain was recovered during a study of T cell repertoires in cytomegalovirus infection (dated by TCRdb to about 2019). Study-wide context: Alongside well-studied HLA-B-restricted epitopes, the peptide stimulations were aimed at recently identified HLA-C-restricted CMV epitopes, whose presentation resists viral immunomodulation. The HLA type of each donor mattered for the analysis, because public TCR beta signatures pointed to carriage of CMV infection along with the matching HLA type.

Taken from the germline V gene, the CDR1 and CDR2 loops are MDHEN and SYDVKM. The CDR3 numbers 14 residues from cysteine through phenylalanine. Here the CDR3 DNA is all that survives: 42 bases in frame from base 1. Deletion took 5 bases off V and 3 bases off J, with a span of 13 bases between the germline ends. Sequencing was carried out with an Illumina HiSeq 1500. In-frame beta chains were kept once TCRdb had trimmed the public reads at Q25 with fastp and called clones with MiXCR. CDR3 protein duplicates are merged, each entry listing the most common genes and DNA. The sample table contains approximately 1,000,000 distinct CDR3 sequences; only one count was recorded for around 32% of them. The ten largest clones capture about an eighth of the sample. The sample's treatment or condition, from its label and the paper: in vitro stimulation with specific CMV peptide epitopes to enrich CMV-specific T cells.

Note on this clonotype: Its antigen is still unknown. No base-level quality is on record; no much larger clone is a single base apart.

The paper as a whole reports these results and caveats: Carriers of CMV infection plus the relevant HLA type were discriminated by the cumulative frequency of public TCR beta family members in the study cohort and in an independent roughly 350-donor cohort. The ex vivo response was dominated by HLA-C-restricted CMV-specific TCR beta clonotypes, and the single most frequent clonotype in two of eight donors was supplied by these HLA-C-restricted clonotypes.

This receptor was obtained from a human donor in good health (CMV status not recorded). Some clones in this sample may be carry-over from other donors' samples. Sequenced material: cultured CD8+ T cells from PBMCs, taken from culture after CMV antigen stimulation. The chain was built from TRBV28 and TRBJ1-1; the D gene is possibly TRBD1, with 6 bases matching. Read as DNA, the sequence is TGTGCCAGCAGTGTTAACCCAGGGGACACTGAAGCTTTCTTT. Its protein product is CASSVNPGDTEAFF.